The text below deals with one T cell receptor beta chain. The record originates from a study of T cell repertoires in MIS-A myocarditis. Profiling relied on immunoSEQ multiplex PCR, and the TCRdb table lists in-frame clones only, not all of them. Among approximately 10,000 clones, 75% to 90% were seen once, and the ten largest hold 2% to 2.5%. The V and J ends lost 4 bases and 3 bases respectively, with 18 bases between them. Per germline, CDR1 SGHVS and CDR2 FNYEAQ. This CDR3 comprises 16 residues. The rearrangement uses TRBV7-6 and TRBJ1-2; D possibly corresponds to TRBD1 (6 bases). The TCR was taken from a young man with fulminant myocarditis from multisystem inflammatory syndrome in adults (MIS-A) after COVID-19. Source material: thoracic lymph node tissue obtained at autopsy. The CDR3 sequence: CASSWGEDRIHYGYTF. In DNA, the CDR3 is TGTGCCAGCAGCTGGGGGGAGGACAGAATCCACTATGGCTACACCTTC.